This entry features one T cell receptor (beta chain) sequence. Its antigen is still unknown. Trimming cost V 3 bases and J 6 bases; bases outside gene matches: 13. The CDR3 has 16 residues. Germline CDR1 SGDLS, CDR2 YYNGEE. The sample comes from a study of cytomegalovirus exposure and HLA in healthy donors. With 60 Vbeta and 13 Jbeta primers, the PCR was carried out. The method was immunoSEQ multiplex PCR; TCRdb's version includes in-frame clones alone and lacks a portion of them. The table has under 250,000 clones, roughly 80% seen once. Study results and caveats: Earlier results showed most TCR beta V segments being productive about 87% or about 30% of the time. Later, TCR association rates were found to vary by HLA locus, highest for DRB1 and lowest for HLA-C. V- and J-gene trimming in TCR beta was tied to a missense DCLRE1C variant by an analysis performed later.

V and J are TRBV9 and TRBJ1-1, with 8 positions matching TRBD1. Sequencing used PBMCs. The receptor's source is a man in his forties or fifties in good health and CMV-seropositive. The CDR3 loop is CASSANLQGGKAEAFF. The CDR3 DNA reads TGTGCCAGCAGCGCGAACCTACAGGGGGGTAAGGCTGAAGCTTTCTTT.